The present T cell receptor (beta chain) was sequenced within a study of follicular helper T cells after annual influenza vaccination. Clones were read by immunoSEQ multiplex PCR, and TCRdb kept only the in-frame ones, dropping some. The sample shows about 13,000 clones, approximately 84% of them seen only once. Germline CDR1 reads MNHGY; CDR2 reads SVAAGI. There are 12 residues in the CDR3. Trimming pared 6 bases from V and 2 bases from J, leaving 7 bases between. Time point here: 2014-2015 season, pre-vaccination. Sequences were derived from CXCR5- memory CD4+ T cells sorted from blood, sampled on the day of influenza vaccination. The V call is TRBV6-9, the J call TRBJ1-2, with D uncertain. The source is an adult who received the influenza vaccine. CDR3 bases: TGTGCCAGCAGAGGACTCAACTATGGCTACACCTTC. Translated, it gives CASRGLNYGYTF.